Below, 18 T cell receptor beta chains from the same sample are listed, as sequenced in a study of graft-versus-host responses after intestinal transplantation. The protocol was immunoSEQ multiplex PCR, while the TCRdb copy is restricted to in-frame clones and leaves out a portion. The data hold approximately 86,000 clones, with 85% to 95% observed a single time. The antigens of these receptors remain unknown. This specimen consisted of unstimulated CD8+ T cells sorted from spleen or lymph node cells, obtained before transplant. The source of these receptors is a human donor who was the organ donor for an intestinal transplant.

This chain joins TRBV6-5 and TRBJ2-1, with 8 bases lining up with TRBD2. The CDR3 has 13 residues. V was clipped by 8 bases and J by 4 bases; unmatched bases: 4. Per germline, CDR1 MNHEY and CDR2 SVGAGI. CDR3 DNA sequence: TGTGCCAGCGGGTTAGCGGGGTACAATGAGCAGTTCTTC. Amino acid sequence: CASGLAGYNEQFF.

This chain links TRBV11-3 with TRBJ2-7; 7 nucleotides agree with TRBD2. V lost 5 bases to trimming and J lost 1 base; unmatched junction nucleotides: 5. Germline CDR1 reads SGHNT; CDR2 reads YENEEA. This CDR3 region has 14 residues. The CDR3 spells CASSDSSGSYEQYF. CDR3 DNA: TGTGCCAGCAGCGATTCTAGCGGATCCTACGAGCAGTACTTC.

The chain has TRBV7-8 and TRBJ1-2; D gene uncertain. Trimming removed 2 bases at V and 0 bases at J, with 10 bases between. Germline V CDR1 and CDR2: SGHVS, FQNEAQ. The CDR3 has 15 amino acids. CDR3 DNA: TGTGCCAGCAGCTTACCGGGGAGATCTAACTATGGCTACACCTTC. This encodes CASSLPGRSNYGYTF. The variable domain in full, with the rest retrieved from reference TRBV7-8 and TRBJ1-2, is GAGVSQSPRYKVAKRGQDVALRCDPISGHVSLFWYQQALGQGPEFLTYFQNEAQLDKSGLPSDRFFAERPEGSVSTLKIQRTQQEDSAVYLCASSLPGRSNYGYTFGSGTRLTVV.

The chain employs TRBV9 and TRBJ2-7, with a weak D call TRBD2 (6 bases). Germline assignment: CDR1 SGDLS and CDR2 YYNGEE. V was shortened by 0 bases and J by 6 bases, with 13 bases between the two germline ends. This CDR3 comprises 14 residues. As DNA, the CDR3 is TGTGCCAGCAGCGTAGGAATGGCGGGGAGCGAGCAGTACTTC. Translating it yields CASSVGMAGSEQYF.

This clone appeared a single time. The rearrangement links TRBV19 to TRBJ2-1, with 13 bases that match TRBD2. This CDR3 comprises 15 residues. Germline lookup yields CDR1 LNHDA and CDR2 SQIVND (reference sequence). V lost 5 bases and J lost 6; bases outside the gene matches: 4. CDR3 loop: CASSDTSGGANEQFF. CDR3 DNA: TGTGCCAGTAGTGACACTAGCGGGGGGGCCAATGAGCAGTTCTTC. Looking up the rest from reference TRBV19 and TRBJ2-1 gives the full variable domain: DGGITQSPKYLFRKEGQNVTLSCEQNLNHDAMYWYRQDPGQGLRLIYYSQIVNDFQKGDIAEGYSVSREKKESFPLTVTSAQKNPTAFYLCASSDTSGGANEQFFGPGTRLTVL.

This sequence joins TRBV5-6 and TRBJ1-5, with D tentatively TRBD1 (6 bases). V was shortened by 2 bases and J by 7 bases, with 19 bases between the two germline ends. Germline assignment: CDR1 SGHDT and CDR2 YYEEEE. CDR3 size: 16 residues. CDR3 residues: CASSFSTGQYEQPQHF. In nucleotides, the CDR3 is TGTGCCAGCAGCTTTAGCACAGGGCAGTACGAGCAGCCCCAGCATTTT.

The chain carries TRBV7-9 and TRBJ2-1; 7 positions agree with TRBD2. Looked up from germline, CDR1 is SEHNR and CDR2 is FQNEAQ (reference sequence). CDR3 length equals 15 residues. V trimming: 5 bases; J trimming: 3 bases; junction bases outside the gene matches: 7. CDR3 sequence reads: CASSHTSDLYNEQFF. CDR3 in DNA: TGTGCCAGCAGCCATACTAGCGACCTCTACAATGAGCAGTTCTTC. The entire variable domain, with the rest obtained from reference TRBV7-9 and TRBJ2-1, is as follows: DTGVSQNPRHKITKRGQNVTFRCDPISEHNRLYWYRQTLGQGPEFLTYFQNEAQLEKSRLLSDRFSAERPKGSFSTLEIQRTEQGDSAMYLCASSHTSDLYNEQFFGPGTRLTVL.

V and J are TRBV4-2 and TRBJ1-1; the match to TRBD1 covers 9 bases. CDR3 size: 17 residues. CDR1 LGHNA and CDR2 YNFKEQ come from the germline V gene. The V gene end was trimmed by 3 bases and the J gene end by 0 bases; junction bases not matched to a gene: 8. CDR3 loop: CASSQGTGGPLNTEAFF. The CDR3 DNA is TGTGCCAGCAGCCAGGGTACAGGGGGCCCTTTGAACACTGAAGCTTTCTTT.

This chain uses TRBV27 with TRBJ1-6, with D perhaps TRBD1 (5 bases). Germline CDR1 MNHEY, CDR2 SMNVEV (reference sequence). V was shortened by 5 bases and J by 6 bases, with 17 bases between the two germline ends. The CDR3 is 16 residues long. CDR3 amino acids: CASSLQVVGPNSPLHF. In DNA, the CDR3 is TGTGCCAGCAGTCTACAGGTTGTCGGTCCTAATTCACCCCTCCACTTT.

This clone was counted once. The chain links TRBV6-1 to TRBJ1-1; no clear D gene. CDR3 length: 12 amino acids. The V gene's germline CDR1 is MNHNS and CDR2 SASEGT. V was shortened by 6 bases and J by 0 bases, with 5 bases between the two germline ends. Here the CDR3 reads CASRRLNTEAFF. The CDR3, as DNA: TGTGCCAGCAGGCGGTTGAACACTGAAGCTTTCTTT.

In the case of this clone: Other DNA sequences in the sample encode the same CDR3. The CDR3 DNA follows: TGTGCCAGCAGTTTACAGGGGAATTCACCCCTCCACTTT. Protein product: CASSLQGNSPLHF. This chain connects TRBV27 to TRBJ1-6; perhaps TRBD1 as D (6 bases). CDR3 length equals 13 residues. CDR1 is MNHEY, CDR2 SMNVEV, per germline (reference sequence). V gave up 2 bases and J gave up 7 bases, with 6 bases separating them.

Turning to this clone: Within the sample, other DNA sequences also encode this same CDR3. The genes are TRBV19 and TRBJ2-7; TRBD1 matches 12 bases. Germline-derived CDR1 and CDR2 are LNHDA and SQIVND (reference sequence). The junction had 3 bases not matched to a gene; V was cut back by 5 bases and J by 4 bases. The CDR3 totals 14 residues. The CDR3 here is CASSPGQGAYEQYF. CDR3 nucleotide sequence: TGTGCCAGTAGTCCGGGACAGGGGGCGTACGAGCAGTACTTC.

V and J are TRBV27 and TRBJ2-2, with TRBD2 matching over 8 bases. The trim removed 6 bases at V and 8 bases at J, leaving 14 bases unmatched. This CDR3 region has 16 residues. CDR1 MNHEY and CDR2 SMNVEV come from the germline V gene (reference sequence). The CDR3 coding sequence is TGTGCCAGCAGCCTAAGAGCGGGGGCCGGGTCTGGGGAGCTGTTTTTT. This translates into CASSLRAGAGSGELFF.

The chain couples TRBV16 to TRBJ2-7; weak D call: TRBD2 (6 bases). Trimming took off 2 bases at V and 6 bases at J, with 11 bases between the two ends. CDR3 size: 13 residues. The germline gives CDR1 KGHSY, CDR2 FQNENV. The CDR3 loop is CASSQPLGGEQYF. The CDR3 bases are TGTGCCAGCAGCCAACCTTTGGGGGGCGAGCAGTACTTC.

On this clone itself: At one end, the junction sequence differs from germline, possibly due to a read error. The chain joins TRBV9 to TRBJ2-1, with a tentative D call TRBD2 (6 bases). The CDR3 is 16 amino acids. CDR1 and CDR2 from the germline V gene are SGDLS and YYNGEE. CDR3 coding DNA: TGTGCCAGCAGCGATAATTTCCGGGACTCCCACAATGAGCAGTTCTTC. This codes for CASSDNFRDSHNEQFF.

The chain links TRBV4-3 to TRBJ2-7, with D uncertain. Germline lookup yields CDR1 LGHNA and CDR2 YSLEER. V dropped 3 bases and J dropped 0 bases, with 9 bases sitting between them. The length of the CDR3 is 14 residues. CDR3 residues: CASSHYRSSYEQYF. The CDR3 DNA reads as TGCGCCAGCAGCCACTATAGGAGCTCCTACGAGCAGTACTTC.

CDR3: CASSPRDKVYNEQFF. The CDR3 DNA sequence: TGCGCCAGCAGCCCCCGGGACAAAGTCTACAATGAGCAGTTCTTC. The V call is TRBV4-1, the J call TRBJ2-1; TRBD1 might be the D (6 bases). V gave up 4 bases and J gave up 3 bases, with 13 bases separating them. This CDR3 is 15 amino acids long. The V gene's germline CDR1 is MGHRA and CDR2 YSYEKL.

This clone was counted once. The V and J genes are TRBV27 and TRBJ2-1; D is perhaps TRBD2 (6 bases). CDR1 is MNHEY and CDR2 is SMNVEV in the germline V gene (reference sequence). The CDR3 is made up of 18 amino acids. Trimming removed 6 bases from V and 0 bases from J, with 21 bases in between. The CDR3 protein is CASRGDPGLQSSYNEQFF. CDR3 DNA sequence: TGTGCCAGCAGAGGTGATCCGGGACTTCAGAGCTCCTACAATGAGCAGTTCTTC.